The 22 T cell receptor beta chains in this list originate from one sample, sequenced in a study of T cells expressing NK-cell markers. TCRdb reprocessed the 5' RACE reads, keeping one entry per CDR3 protein, no DNA. Here the sample table reports a few hundred thousand distinct CDR3 sequences. Sequencing was done on a sample of blood T cells: a sorted CD56 or NKG2C T cell subset, CD4+ or CD8+ T cells, or bulk PBMC T cells (not recorded which). Receptors were obtained from a man between 18 and 69 years old in good health.

This chain connects TRBV11-2 to TRBJ2-7; the D call of TRBD1 rests on TCRdb alone, since no DNA is present to check it. The CDR3 is 14 residues long. Germline CDR1 reads SGHAT; CDR2 reads FQNNGV. This CDR3 reads CASRNPRDTYEQYF.

This chain uses TRBV6-1 with TRBJ1-2; TCRdb designates TRBD1, a call that cannot be tested without DNA. The CDR3 runs to 13 residues. Germline values: CDR1 MNHNS, CDR2 SASEGT. The CDR3 protein is CASRDREYGGYTF.

CDR3 amino acids: CASSPSLRSSYNEQFF. The chain employs TRBV18 and TRBJ2-1. This CDR3 is built from 16 residues. CDR1 is KGHSH and CDR2 is LQKENI in the germline V gene.

V is TRBV24-1 and J is TRBJ2-2; TCRdb returns TRBD1, unconfirmable since there is no DNA. The CDR3 contains 15 residues. In germline, CDR1 is KGHDR, CDR2 SFDVKD. The CDR3 loop is CATTPGGTNTGELFF.

V and J are TRBV12-3 or TRBV12-4 and TRBJ2-7; TCRdb proposes TRBD2, but this gene call is untestable without DNA. The CDR3 runs to 14 residues. CDR3 sequence reads: CASSHQTRTYEQYF.

The J gene is TRBJ2-7, the V gene TRBV20-1. Germline CDR1 is DFQATT and CDR2 is SNEGSKA (reference sequence). The CDR3 covers 12 residues. The CDR3 spells CSASRSAYEQYF.

The chain combines TRBV28 with TRBJ2-7; TCRdb selects TRBD1, and the lack of DNA leaves this call unchecked. Germline V CDR1 and CDR2: MDHEN, SYDVKM. The CDR3 loop spans 15 amino acids. The CDR3 reads CASGTPGTGTYEQYF. Combining the CDR3 with reference TRBV28 and TRBJ2-7 gives the whole variable domain DVKVTQSSRYLVKRTGEKVFLECVQDMDHENMFWYRQDPGLGLRLIYFSYDVKMKEKGDIPEGYSVSREKKERFSLILESASTNQTSMYLCASGTPGTGTYEQYFGPGTRLTVT.

J is TRBJ1-2 and V is TRBV14. Looked up from germline, CDR1 is SGHDN and CDR2 is FVKESK. The CDR3 contains 13 residues. This chain's CDR3 is CASSQESIDGYTF.

The rearrangement uses TRBV12-3 or TRBV12-4 and TRBJ1-1; TCRdb's assignment of TRBD1 cannot be checked, as there is no DNA. CDR3 length: 14 amino acids. The CDR3 is CASSPGGRKTEAFF.

The chain links TRBV5-1 to TRBJ1-1; TCRdb reports TRBD1, a call that lacks DNA to check it against. The CDR3 has 14 residues. The V gene's germline CDR1 is SGHRS and CDR2 YFSETQ. The CDR3: CATQQNREDTEAFF.

The chain has TRBV5-6 and TRBJ1-2. The CDR3 extends over 13 amino acids. Germline V gene lookup returns CDR1 SGHDT and CDR2 YYEEEE. Here the CDR3 reads CASSGITDYGYTF.

The rearrangement joins TRBV20-1 to TRBJ2-7; TCRdb selects TRBD2, and the lack of DNA leaves this call unchecked. CDR1 is DFQATT and CDR2 is SNEGSKA in the germline V gene (reference sequence). The CDR3 totals 17 residues. The CDR3 spells CSATPGSSGILYYEQYF.

The chain's CDR3 is CASSLVSGQGSYNSPLHF. The rearrangement joins TRBV11-2 to TRBJ1-6. CDR3 length: 18 amino acids. Looked up from germline, CDR1 is SGHAT and CDR2 is FQNNGV.

J is TRBJ2-2 and V is TRBV1; with no DNA, the TCRdb D assignment of TRBD2 cannot be verified. TRBV1 is noted as a pseudogene. The CDR3 consists of 18 residues. The CDR3 reads CTSSQEAASGGDIGELFF.

This chain connects TRBV27 to TRBJ2-1; TCRdb gives TRBD2 as the D gene, but with no DNA this cannot be confirmed. Germline V gene data show CDR1 as MNHEY and CDR2 as SMNVEV (reference sequence). This CDR3 has 15 residues. CDR3 region: CASSVRGLAGNEQFF.

This chain links TRBV19 with TRBJ2-3. The CDR3 covers 16 residues. Germline assignment: CDR1 LNHDA and CDR2 SQIVND (reference sequence). The CDR3 region is CASSMSDFASTDTQYF.

The chain couples TRBV7-9 to TRBJ2-1. The CDR3 consists of 16 residues. Germline CDR1 is SEHNR and CDR2 is FQNEAQ (reference sequence). The CDR3 spells CASSLALAASYNEQFF.

The chain couples TRBV10-3 to TRBJ2-7; TCRdb outputs TRBD1, but without DNA this stays unchecked. The CDR3 covers 16 residues. CDR1 and CDR2 from the germline V gene are ENHRY and SYGVKD. The CDR3 protein is CAIVPKTPEGDYEQYF.

V and J are TRBV12-3 or TRBV12-4 and TRBJ1-2; TCRdb gives TRBD1 as the D gene, but with no DNA this cannot be confirmed. CDR3 length: 17 residues. CDR3 amino acids: CASNNRGRGPSVRSYTF.

The V and J genes are TRBV15 and TRBJ1-4; TCRdb names TRBD1, which stays unverified in the absence of DNA. CDR3 length: 15 residues. Germline-derived CDR1 and CDR2 are LNHNV and YYDKDF (reference sequence). CDR3 residues: CATSRGPGGDEKLFF.

V is TRBV28 and J is TRBJ2-7; TCRdb gives TRBD1 as the D gene, but with no DNA this cannot be confirmed. This CDR3 comprises 15 residues. In germline, CDR1 is MDHEN, CDR2 SYDVKM. The CDR3: CASMSRNAYSYEQYF.

The chain links TRBV9 to TRBJ2-3; no DNA is available, so the TRBD2 call from TCRdb remains unchecked. The germline V gene has CDR1 SGDLS and CDR2 YYNGEE. This CDR3 contains 18 residues. The CDR3 spells CASSDPRLAGGDTDTQYF.